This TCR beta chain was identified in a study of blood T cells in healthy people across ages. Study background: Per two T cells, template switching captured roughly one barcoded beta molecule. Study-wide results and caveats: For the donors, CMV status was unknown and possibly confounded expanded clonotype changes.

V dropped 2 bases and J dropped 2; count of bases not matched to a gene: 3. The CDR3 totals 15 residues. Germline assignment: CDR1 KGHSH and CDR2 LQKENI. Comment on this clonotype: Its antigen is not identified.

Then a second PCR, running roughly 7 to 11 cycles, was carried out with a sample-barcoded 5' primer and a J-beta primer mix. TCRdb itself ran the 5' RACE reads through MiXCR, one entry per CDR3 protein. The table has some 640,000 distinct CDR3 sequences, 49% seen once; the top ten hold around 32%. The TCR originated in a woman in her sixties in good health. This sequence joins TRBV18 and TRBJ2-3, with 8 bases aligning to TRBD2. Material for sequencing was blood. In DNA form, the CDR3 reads TGTGCCAGCTCACCAAGGACTAGCTCCACAGATACGCAGTATTTT. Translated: CASSPRTSSTDTQYF.